This TCR beta chain is from a study of shared clonotypes between healthy human individuals. General study findings and limits: Depth was large, yet rarefaction showed that sorted-subset sequencing was incomplete.

As for this clone: No antigen is known for it.

The junction had 9 bases not matched to a gene; V was cut back by 5 bases and J by 3 bases. The length of the CDR3 is 15 residues. Germline CDR1 and CDR2: SGHTA and FQGNSA. The genomic DNA of each subset was split evenly across several immunoSEQ plates. The data were produced by immunoSEQ multiplex PCR, yet TCRdb's version contains in-frame clones alone and is incomplete. The sample includes some 2 million clones, 90% to 95% of them seen just once. Donors were healthy HIV-negative adults without recently reported acute infections or vaccinations. The clonotype was recovered from a young man in good health. The specimen was naive CD4+ T cells sorted from blood. Subset indicated: CD45RA+ positively selected. The chain has TRBV7-2 and TRBJ2-7; 8 nucleotides agree with TRBD1. The CDR3 spells CASSGQGRGFYEQYF. The CDR3 DNA reads TGTGCCAGCAGCGGACAGGGAAGGGGTTTCTACGAGCAGTACTTC.